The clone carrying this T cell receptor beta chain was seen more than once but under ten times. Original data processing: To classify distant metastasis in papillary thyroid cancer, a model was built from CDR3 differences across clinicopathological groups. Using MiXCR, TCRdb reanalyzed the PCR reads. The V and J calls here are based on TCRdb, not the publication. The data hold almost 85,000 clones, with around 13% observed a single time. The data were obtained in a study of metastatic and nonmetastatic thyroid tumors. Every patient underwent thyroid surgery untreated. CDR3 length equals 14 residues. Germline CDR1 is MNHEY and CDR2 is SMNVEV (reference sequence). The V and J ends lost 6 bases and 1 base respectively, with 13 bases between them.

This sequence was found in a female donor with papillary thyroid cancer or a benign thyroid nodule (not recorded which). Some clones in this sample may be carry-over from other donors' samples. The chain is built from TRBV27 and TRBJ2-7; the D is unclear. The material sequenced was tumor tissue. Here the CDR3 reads CASSHRLGSYEQYF. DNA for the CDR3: TGTGCCAGCAGCCATCGCTTGGGGTCCTACGAGCAGTACTTC.